Here is one TCR beta chain with its context. The germline V gene has CDR1 KGHSH and CDR2 LQKENI. The length of the CDR3 is 12 residues. The V end was cut by 5 bases, the J end by 4 bases, with 8 bases between. Sequencing used immunoSEQ multiplex PCR; TCRdb keeps in-frame clones, though not all of them. Here the sample spans 300,000 to 350,000 clones, 70% to 90% being singletons. The data belong to a study of cytomegalovirus exposure and HLA in healthy donors. The clonotype comes from a man in his thirties or forties in good health and CMV-seronegative. V and J are TRBV18 and TRBJ2-5, with TRBD2 as a possible D gene (5 bases). Sequences were obtained from PBMCs. The CDR3 is CASSSRVETQYF. The CDR3 nucleotides are TGTGCCAGCTCATCGAGGGTAGAGACCCAGTACTTC.